These 18 T cell receptor beta chains originate from one sample sequenced in a study of beta chain features in type 1 diabetes. As every portion of the isolated RNA was reverse transcribed, the sequencing read expressed TCRB transcripts. Only in-frame clones appear in the TCRdb table, and some are missing; sequencing was by immunoSEQ multiplex PCR. The data contain hundreds of thousands of clones, roughly 13% of them seen just once; the ten biggest clones take up about 0.026%. Material for sequencing was naive CD4+ T cells from blood. All receptors come from a woman in her thirties or forties in good health.

This clone was detected only a few times. The chain uses TRBV29-1 and TRBJ2-7; TRBD1 matches at 7 bases. With V trimmed by 3 bases and J by 1 base, 9 bases remained unmatched. The CDR3 has 15 amino acids. The germline V gene encodes CDR1 SQVTM and CDR2 ANQGSEA. The CDR3 DNA sequence: TGCAGCGTTGATACTCGAGGGGGCGCGTCCTACGAGCAGTACTTC. Residues: CSVDTRGGASYEQYF.

This clone has more than one count but fewer than ten. The chain combines TRBV18 with TRBJ1-1; D not resolved. Germline CDR1 and CDR2: KGHSH and LQKENI. The V end lost 2 bases, the J end lost 0 bases, and 7 bases lay between the germline ends. CDR3 length: 14 amino acids. The CDR3 here is CASSPSQMNTEAFF. The CDR3 nucleotides read TGTGCCAGCTCACCAAGTCAGATGAACACTGAAGCTTTCTTT.

In its sample, this clone was seen a few times. V is TRBV5-8 and J is TRBJ2-7; D possibly corresponds to TRBD2 (5 bases). Germline V gives CDR1 SGHTS, CDR2 YDEGEE. CDR3 length: 13 amino acids. V was shortened by 2 bases and J by 1 base, with 7 bases between the two germline ends. CDR3 residues: CASSLLVSYEQYF. The CDR3 DNA sequence: TGTGCCAGCAGCTTACTAGTATCCTACGAGCAGTACTTC.

J is TRBJ1-2 and V is TRBV4-1; 9 positions match TRBD1. In germline, CDR1 is MGHRA, CDR2 YSYEKL. This CDR3 is built from 15 residues. Trimming removed 0 bases from V and 7 bases from J; junction bases left unmatched: 6. The CDR3 DNA is TGCGCCAGCAGCCAAGATATGGGACAGGGAGGTGGCTACACCTTC. It codes for CASSQDMGQGGGYTF.

This clone was recorded a few times. This sequence joins TRBV7-9 and TRBJ2-7; D is unresolved. The CDR3 is 14 amino acids. From germline, CDR1 is SEHNR and CDR2 FQNEAQ (reference sequence). With 5 bases removed from V and 1 base from J, the gap between germline ends came to 12 bases. The CDR3 region is CASSPRGGSYEQYF. The CDR3 nucleotides read TGTGCCAGCAGCCCTAGAGGCGGATCCTACGAGCAGTACTTC.

The J gene is TRBJ2-5, the V gene TRBV5-1; D perhaps matches TRBD2 (5 bases). There are 15 residues in the CDR3. CDR1 and CDR2 (germline): SGHRS, YFSETQ. V was clipped by 4 bases and J by 3 bases, with 16 bases between them. CDR3 nucleotides: TGCGCCAGCAGCCCACCGGCCCTCGGGAAAGAGACCCAGTACTTC. Its translation: CASSPPALGKETQYF. Full variable domain (rest looked up from reference TRBV5-1 and TRBJ2-5): KAGVTQTPRYLIKTRGQQVTLSCSPISGHRSVSWYQQTPGQGLQFLFEYFSETQRNKGNFPGRFSGRQFSNSRSEMNVSTLELGDSALYLCASSPPALGKETQYFGPGTRLLVL.

CDR3 amino acids: CASSPFWGQVYQETQYF. DNA of the CDR3: TGTGCCAGCTCACCTTTCTGGGGACAAGTTTACCAAGAGACCCAGTACTTC. The V call is TRBV18, the J call TRBJ2-5; D might be TRBD1 (6 bases). The germline V and J ends were trimmed by 3 bases and 0 bases, with 17 bases remaining between them. Germline V gene lookup returns CDR1 KGHSH and CDR2 LQKENI. The CDR3 is 17 amino acids.

As concerns this clone: One junction end does not reproduce the germline sequence, and a read error may be involved. The gene calls are TRBV18 and TRBJ2-5; a possible D gene is TRBD1 (6 bases). This CDR3 comprises 15 residues. Germline CDR1 is KGHSH and CDR2 is LQKENI. CDR3 nucleotides: TGTGCCAGCTCTCCACGAGGGGGAAACCAAGAGACCCAGTACTTC. It is translated as CASSPRGGNQETQYF.

The CDR3 reads CASKVTGGSTDTQYF. CDR3 nucleotides: TGTGCCAGCAAAGTCACAGGAGGGTCCACAGATACGCAGTATTTT. The J gene is TRBJ2-3, the V gene TRBV6-5, with a possible D match to TRBD2 (6 bases). This CDR3 spans 15 amino acids. Looked up from germline, CDR1 is MNHEY and CDR2 is SVGAGI. V was pared by 7 bases and J by 2 bases, with 16 bases between.

A few counts support this clone. The chain uses TRBV5-6 and TRBJ2-3; tentative D call: TRBD2 (5 bases). Trimming cost V 5 bases and J 6 bases, with 13 bases left between them. The germline V gene encodes CDR1 SGHDT and CDR2 YYEEEE. The CDR3 spans 13 residues. CDR3 in DNA: TGTGCCAGCAGTTCTGGGGAGAGGGATACGCAGTATTTT. Its translation: CASSSGERDTQYF.

In its sample, this clone was seen a few times. The chain employs TRBV5-1 and TRBJ2-1; 9 bases fit TRBD2. The CDR3 spans 14 residues. Trimming took 7 bases from V and 1 from J; bases not matched to a gene: 3. Germline lookup yields CDR1 SGHRS and CDR2 YFSETQ. The DNA of the CDR3 is TGCGCCAGCTTTCTAGCGGGGTCCTACAATGAGCAGTTCTTC. Translation gives CASFLAGSYNEQFF.

This clone was seen repeatedly, ten times or more. The chain joins TRBV4-3 to TRBJ2-7, with D possibly matching TRBD2 (6 bases). The CDR3 is made up of 16 amino acids. The germline V gene has CDR1 LGHNA and CDR2 YSLEER. V lost 1 base and J 0 bases, leaving 13 bases between the germline ends. The CDR3 protein is CASSQGFGGASYEQYF. The CDR3 nucleotides read TGCGCCAGCAGCCAAGGGTTCGGCGGGGCCTCCTACGAGCAGTACTTC.

This clone was counted a few times. The chain uses TRBV15 and TRBJ2-7; maybe TRBD1 (6 bases). V was clipped by 0 bases and J by 7 bases, with 13 bases between them. This CDR3 has 14 residues. Germline assignment: CDR1 LNHNV and CDR2 YYDKDF (reference sequence). The CDR3 protein is CATSRDRERGEQYF. As DNA, the CDR3 is TGTGCCACCAGCAGAGATAGGGAGAGGGGGGAGCAGTACTTC.

This clone was seen a few times. In DNA form, the CDR3 reads TGTGCCAGCAGCTTACAGGGTGCTACCTACGAGCAGTACTTC. Amino acid sequence: CASSLQGATYEQYF. The gene calls are TRBV7-9 and TRBJ2-7, with D tentatively TRBD1 (5 bases). Looked up from germline, CDR1 is SEHNR and CDR2 is FQNEAQ (reference sequence). The CDR3 has 14 residues. Trimming stripped 2 bases from V and 2 bases from J, with 10 bases between. The variable domain in full, completed from reference TRBV7-9 and TRBJ2-7, reads DTGVSQNPRHKITKRGQNVTFRCDPISEHNRLYWYRQTLGQGPEFLTYFQNEAQLEKSRLLSDRFSAERPKGSFSTLEIQRTEQGDSAMYLCASSLQGATYEQYFGPGTRLTVT.

This clone occurred a few times. This rearrangement joins TRBV7-8 to TRBJ1-2; possible D gene TRBD1, 5 bases. CDR1 and CDR2 from the germline V gene are SGHVS and FQNEAQ. The CDR3 totals 16 residues. Trimming took 1 base from V and 5 from J, leaving 17 bases between them. The CDR3 region is CASSLEEFRAGYGYTF. Here the CDR3 DNA reads TGTGCCAGCAGCTTAGAAGAATTTAGGGCAGGGTATGGCTACACCTTC.

The table lists this clone with a few counts. The chain is built from TRBV15 and TRBJ2-6; TRBD1 might be the D (5 bases). From germline, CDR1 is LNHNV and CDR2 YYDKDF (reference sequence). The CDR3 loop spans 19 amino acids. Trimming pared 0 bases from V and 0 bases from J, leaving 15 bases between. The CDR3: CATSRDQAGIVSGANVLTF. The CDR3 nucleotides read TGTGCCACCAGCAGAGATCAGGCAGGGATTGTCTCTGGGGCCAACGTCCTGACTTTC.

The genes are TRBV7-2 and TRBJ2-3; no clear D gene. The CDR3 runs to 13 residues. V shed 3 bases and J shed 4 bases, with 8 bases lying between them. Germline V CDR1 and CDR2: SGHTA, FQGNSA. CDR3: CASSFFSADTQYF. The DNA of the CDR3 is TGTGCCAGCAGCTTTTTTAGTGCAGATACGCAGTATTTT.

The table lists this clone with a few counts. The rearrangement joins TRBV7-9 to TRBJ2-1; 12 nucleotides align to TRBD2. The CDR3 has 15 amino acids. J gave up 7 bases and V 5 bases, and 6 bases lay outside the gene matches. Germline V lookup: CDR1 SEHNR, CDR2 FQNEAQ (reference sequence). CDR3 DNA: TGTGCCAGCAGCCGACTAGCGGGGGTGGGGAATGAGCAGTTCTTC. Residues: CASSRLAGVGNEQFF.